A selection of T cell receptor beta chains follows, all from one sample in a study. Using its own MiXCR run on the RT-PCR reads, TCRdb lists one record per CDR3 protein. This sample yields more than 550,000 distinct CDR3 sequences, of which over 12% are seen a single time; 3.6% belongs to the top ten. Material for sequencing was memory CD4+ T cells from blood. These receptors were obtained from a female donor in good health, serving as a healthy control. Each CDR3 is given with its conserved first and last residue. D genes are given only for firm matches. A clone size is listed for some rows: how often the clone was seen (once, few, many), or a class if it is expanded.

.	TRBV9	TRBJ2-7	.	TGTGCCAGCAGCGTAGGACAGGCGAGCCTCTACGAGCAGTACTTC	CASSVGQASLYEQYF
.	TRBV25-1	TRBJ2-7	.	TGTGCCAGCAGTTCCCCCCGAACAGGGAAAGTCTACGAGCAGTACTTC	CASSSPRTGKVYEQYF
.	TRBV24-1	TRBJ1-1	.	TGTGCCACCGCCGGGAGGAACACTGAAGCTTTCTTT	CATAGRNTEAFF
.	TRBV9	TRBJ1-2	few	TGTGCCAGCCATCGGGTAGGGGAGGGCTATGGCTACACCTTC	CASHRVGEGYGYTF
.	TRBV11-2	TRBJ2-1	.	TGTGCCAGCAGCACGACTTTCGGGACAAACAACTACAATGAGCAGTTCTTC	CASSTTFGTNNYNEQFF
TRBD2	TRBV10-3	TRBJ2-7	many	TGTGCCATCAGTGAGTTGGCGGGAGGGCCAAACGAGCAGTACTTC	CAISELAGGPNEQYF
.	TRBV6-2/TRBV6-3	TRBJ2-2	.	TGTGCCAGCAGCCTCATCCTTTTTTCAGACACCGGGGAGCTGTTTTTT	CASSLILFSDTGELFF
.	TRBV11-2	TRBJ1-3	once	.	CASSLWGNLAGELFFGNTIYF
.	TRBV20-1	TRBJ2-5	.	TGCAGTGCGACCCCCCCGGACTCCCGCGCAGAGACCCAGTACTTC	CSATPPDSRAETQYF
.	TRBV6-2/TRBV6-3	TRBJ1-5	many	TGTGCCAGCACTTACGACTATAATCAGCCCCAGCATTTT	CASTYDYNQPQHF
.	TRBV7-2	TRBJ1-1	.	TGTGCCAGCAGATTTGACTTCAACACTGAAGCTTTCTTT	CASRFDFNTEAFF
TRBD1	TRBV6-1	TRBJ2-7	.	TGTGCCAGCGGAGAGGACAGGGGGCGGTACGAGCAGTACTTC	CASGEDRGRYEQYF
.	TRBV7-3	TRBJ2-7	.	TGTGCCAGCAGCACTTCACAGGGTTCCGAGCAGTACTTC	CASSTSQGSEQYF
.	TRBV7-2	TRBJ1-2	many	TGTGCCAGCAGCTTAGCGTTTGGAGGGAATGGCTACACCTTC	CASSLAFGGNGYTF
.	TRBV4-3	TRBJ1-1	.	TGCGCCAGCAGACAGGGCATGAACACTGAAGCTTTCTTT	CASRQGMNTEAFF
.	TRBV20-1	TRBJ2-7	few	TGCAGTGCTAGGACCCAGATGGAGCAGTACTTC	CSARTQMEQYF
.	TRBV6-5	TRBJ2-2	many	TGTGCCAGCAGTTACCTGGCCGGGGAGCTGTTTTTT	CASSYLAGELFF
.	TRBV18	TRBJ2-7	few	TGTGCCAGCTCACCAAACGGCGACGGGGGCTACAACGAGCAGTACTTC	CASSPNGDGGYNEQYF
TRBD2	TRBV9	TRBJ2-3	many	TGTGCCAGCAGCGTAGGAGCGGGAGGAATTACAGATACGCAGTATTTT	CASSVGAGGITDTQYF
.	TRBV7-2	TRBJ1-1	many	TGTGCCAGCAGCCCTGGGACGGTTTACACTGAAGCTTTCTTT	CASSPGTVYTEAFF
TRBD2	TRBV19	TRBJ2-4	.	TGTGCCAGTAGCCCTCGCGGGGGGGGAAGGGCCAAAAACATTCAGTACTTC	CASSPRGGGRAKNIQYF
.	TRBV4-2	TRBJ1-5	few	TGTGCCAGCAGCCAAGAAGCAAGCACCAATCAGCCCCAGCATTTT	CASSQEASTNQPQHF
TRBD1	TRBV3-1	TRBJ2-1	.	TGTGCCAGCCGCCCCAGGGGGCTTGGGGATGAGCAGTTCTTC	CASRPRGLGDEQFF
.	TRBV6-5	TRBJ1-2	.	TGTGCCAGCAGGGAGCAGGGCAACTATGGCTACACCTTC	CASREQGNYGYTF
TRBD1	TRBV11-2	TRBJ2-1	few	TGTGCCAGCAGCTGGGACAGGGGTGGCGATGAGCAGTTCTTC	CASSWDRGGDEQFF
.	TRBV15	TRBJ1-4	.	TGTGCCACCAGCAGAGATAAAGGGCGTAGGGGGGAAAAACTGTTTTTT	CATSRDKGRRGEKLFF
TRBD1	TRBV20-1	TRBJ2-7	many	TGCAGTGCTAGAGGCCCTTGGACAGGGGGCGAGCAGTACTTC	CSARGPWTGGEQYF
.	TRBV7-2	TRBJ2-7	many	TGTGCCAGCAGCTTACGGTTGAGGGAGCAGTACTTC	CASSLRLREQYF
TRBD2	TRBV5-1	TRBJ2-3	many	TGCGCCAGCAGCTTGATTCCAGCGGGAGGCAAGGATACGCAGTATTTT	CASSLIPAGGKDTQYF
TRBD2	TRBV7-9	TRBJ2-5	.	TGTGCCAGCAGCTCCATGGCTAGCGGGAGTCGGGGGACCCAGTACTTC	CASSSMASGSRGTQYF
.	TRBV20-1	TRBJ1-2	few	TGCAGTGTGTTGGGTTCCGGGAATTTAGGCACCTTC	CSVLGSGNLGTF
.	TRBV9	TRBJ1-6	.	TGTGCCAGCAGCGGCTCAGATTCACCCCTCCACTTT	CASSGSDSPLHF
.	TRBV24-1	TRBJ1-2	.	TGTGCCACCAGTGATTTTGGGCCACCTCCTTACACCTTC	CATSDFGPPPYTF
.	TRBV5-6	TRBJ2-2	few	TGTGCCAGCAGCTTGAGGTCCGGGACAACAGGTACCGGGGAGCTGTTTTTT	CASSLRSGTTGTGELFF
TRBD2	TRBV27	TRBJ2-3	.	TGTGCCAGCAGTTTATGGGGGACTAGCTCAGATACGCAGTATTTT	CASSLWGTSSDTQYF
.	TRBV24-1	TRBJ2-5	few	TGTGCCACCAGTGATCCTACTACGGACCAAGAGACCCAGTACTTC	CATSDPTTDQETQYF
.	TRBV25-1	TRBJ2-6	few	TGTGCCAGCAATTCATTCGTGAGCTCTGGGGCCAACGTCCTGACTTTC	CASNSFVSSGANVLTF
TRBD2	TRBV11-1	TRBJ2-3	.	TGTGCCAGCAGCTTCTTGGATAGCGGGGGGGCCTCAGATACGCAGTATTTT	CASSFLDSGGASDTQYF
.	TRBV5-5	TRBJ1-1	few	TGTGCCAGCAGCTTTGCCCCGACGGGCGGGGGATTGAACACTGAAGCTTTCTTT	CASSFAPTGGGLNTEAFF
.	TRBV6-5	TRBJ1-3	.	TGTGCCAGCAGTTATGTCTCTGGAAACACCATATATTTT	CASSYVSGNTIYF
TRBD1	TRBV5-1	TRBJ2-3	few	TGCGCCAGCAGCTTCGGGGACAGGGAGACCACAGATACGCAGTATTTT	CASSFGDRETTDTQYF
.	TRBV18	TRBJ1-2	few	TGTGCCAGCTCACCAGGGGCCAACGTTAACTATGGCTACACCTTC	CASSPGANVNYGYTF
.	TRBV28	TRBJ2-7	many	TGTGCCAGCGAACCAACGGGGAAGGAATACGAGCAGTACTTC	CASEPTGKEYEQYF
TRBD2	TRBV4-2	TRBJ2-7	many	TGTGCCAGCAGCCAAGGAACTAGCGGGACCCACGAGCAGTACTTC	CASSQGTSGTHEQYF
TRBD1	TRBV20-1	TRBJ1-1	.	TGCAGTGCTAGTCACGGGACAGTGAACACTGAAGCTTTCTTT	CSASHGTVNTEAFF
.	TRBV4-2	TRBJ2-1	few	TGTGCCAGCAGCCAGGACCGCCGGGGGTTTGAGCAGTTCTTC	CASSQDRRGFEQFF
TRBD2	TRBV9	TRBJ2-3	.	TGTGCCAGCAGCCCTGGTTGGCGGGGGGACGGCACAGATACGCAGTATTTT	CASSPGWRGDGTDTQYF
.	TRBV7-2	TRBJ2-7	.	TGTGCCAGCAGCTTGACACGGGACGAGCAGTACTTC	CASSLTRDEQYF